This entry describes one TCR beta chain. TCRdb re-derived calls from the RT-PCR reads in MiXCR, one entry per CDR3 protein. This table has about 680,000 distinct CDR3 sequences, 11% to 15% appearing once. V lost 4 bases, J lost 10 bases, and 11 bases stayed unmatched. Germline lookup yields CDR1 SGHTA and CDR2 FQGNSA. The CDR3 runs to 15 residues. The chain employs TRBV7-2 and TRBJ2-2; 8 bases line up with TRBD1. What was sequenced was memory CD4+ T cells from blood. The clonotype comes from a female donor in good health, serving as a healthy control. CDR3 residues: CASSSWDRKLEELFF. The CDR3, as DNA: TGTGCCAGCAGCTCGTGGGACAGGAAGCTTGAGGAGCTGTTTTTT. Filled out from reference TRBV7-2 and TRBJ2-2, the complete variable domain reads GAGVSQSPSNKVTEKGKDVELRCDPISGHTALYWYRQSLGQGLEFLIYFQGNSAPDKSGLPSDRFSAERTGGSVSTLTIQRTQQEDSAVYLCASSSWDRKLEELFFGEGSRLTVL.